This is a list of T cell receptor beta chains from one sample in a study of T cell changes during pregnancy in multiple sclerosis. The data were produced by immunoSEQ multiplex PCR, yet TCRdb's version contains in-frame clones alone and is incomplete. The table shows some 77,000 clones, with 90% to 95% occurring only once. This specimen was peripheral blood, taken in the second trimester of pregnancy. These TCRs come from a female donor in good health, enrolled as a control in a pregnancy study. The CDR3 runs from the conserved cysteine through the conserved F or W. Each record gives: D gene, V gene, clone size, J gene, CDR3 DNA, CDR3 protein. A D gene is named only where the DNA matches it firmly. Clone size is given for some rows only: seen once, a few or many times, or a class if the clone is expanded.

D gene: TRBD2
V gene: TRBV10-3
clone size: NA
J gene: TRBJ2-7
CDR3 DNA: TGTGCCATCAGTGAGTCCGGGAGGGACCACGAGCAGTACTTC
CDR3 protein: CAISESGRDHEQYF

D gene: TRBD2
V gene: TRBV30
clone size: NA
J gene: TRBJ2-7
CDR3 DNA: TGTGCCTGGAGTACTTTAGCGGGGGGAATCGACGAGCAGTACTTC
CDR3 protein: CAWSTLAGGIDEQYF

D gene: TRBD2
V gene: TRBV9
clone size: NA
J gene: TRBJ2-4
CDR3 DNA: TGTGCCAGCAGCGTAGACGGGGGGAGTCTAGCCAAAAACATTCAGTACTTC
CDR3 protein: CASSVDGGSLAKNIQYF

D gene: NA
V gene: TRBV5-4
clone size: NA
J gene: TRBJ1-5
CDR3 DNA: TGTGCCAGCAGCTTGGGGGGGCATCAGCCCCAGCATTTT
CDR3 protein: CASSLGGHQPQHF

D gene: NA
V gene: TRBV2
clone size: NA
J gene: TRBJ1-2
CDR3 DNA: TGTGCCAGCGGGGGGGACTATGGCTACACCTTC
CDR3 protein: CASGGDYGYTF

D gene: TRBD1
V gene: TRBV2
clone size: many
J gene: TRBJ1-4
CDR3 DNA: TGTGCCAGCAGCCCCGGACAGGCTAATGAAAAACTGTTTTTT
CDR3 protein: CASSPGQANEKLFF

D gene: NA
V gene: TRBV14
clone size: few
J gene: TRBJ1-1
CDR3 DNA: TGTGCCAGCAGCCAAGGTTTCAGAAACACTGAAGCTTTCTTT
CDR3 protein: CASSQGFRNTEAFF

D gene: TRBD2
V gene: TRBV19
clone size: NA
J gene: TRBJ2-3
CDR3 DNA: TGTGCCAGTAGTGCTAGCGGACGAGGCACAGATACGCAGTATTTT
CDR3 protein: CASSASGRGTDTQYF

D gene: TRBD1
V gene: TRBV7-9
clone size: NA
J gene: TRBJ1-1
CDR3 DNA: TGTGCCAGCAGTGGACAGGGTGGGACTGAAGCTTTCTTT
CDR3 protein: CASSGQGGTEAFF

D gene: TRBD1
V gene: TRBV18
clone size: NA
J gene: TRBJ1-5
CDR3 DNA: TGTGCCAGCTCACAGGGACAGGTCGGGGGACAGCCCCAGCATTTT
CDR3 protein: CASSQGQVGGQPQHF

D gene: TRBD1
V gene: TRBV5-4
clone size: NA
J gene: TRBJ1-1
CDR3 DNA: TGTGCCAGCAGCCCGCGGACAGGGGGTCCGAACACTGAAGCTTTCTTT
CDR3 protein: CASSPRTGGPNTEAFF

D gene: NA
V gene: TRBV7-2
clone size: once
J gene: TRBJ2-2
CDR3 DNA: TGTGCCAGCAGCTTAGACAGGCCTGACACCGGGGAGCTGTTTTTT
CDR3 protein: CASSLDRPDTGELFF

D gene: NA
V gene: TRBV15
clone size: once
J gene: TRBJ1-2
CDR3 DNA: TGTGCCACCAGCTTGGGACACAACTATGGCTACACCTTC
CDR3 protein: CATSLGHNYGYTF

D gene: TRBD1
V gene: TRBV5-1
clone size: NA
J gene: TRBJ1-6
CDR3 DNA: TGCGCCAGCAGCTTGGAAGGGACAGGTTTGGCCAATTCACCCCTCCACTTT
CDR3 protein: CASSLEGTGLANSPLHF

D gene: NA
V gene: TRBV5-1
clone size: NA
J gene: TRBJ2-4
CDR3 DNA: TGCGCCAGCAGCTTGGGACAAGAGAAAAACATTCAGTACTTC
CDR3 protein: CASSLGQEKNIQYF

D gene: TRBD1
V gene: TRBV7-9
clone size: NA
J gene: TRBJ2-7
CDR3 DNA: TGTGCCAGCAGCTCTATGGACAGGGACGAGCAGTACTTC
CDR3 protein: CASSSMDRDEQYF

D gene: TRBD1
V gene: TRBV9
clone size: NA
J gene: TRBJ1-4
CDR3 DNA: TGTGCCAGCAGCGCATGGGACAGCCTTGCAACTAATGAAAAACTGTTTTTT
CDR3 protein: CASSAWDSLATNEKLFF

D gene: TRBD1
V gene: TRBV28
clone size: NA
J gene: TRBJ1-1
CDR3 DNA: TGTGCCAGCAGTTTACGGGGGCCCGGGACAGAAAAAGCTTTCTTT
CDR3 protein: CASSLRGPGTEKAFF

D gene: NA
V gene: TRBV2
clone size: few
J gene: TRBJ1-1
CDR3 DNA: TGTGCCAGCACCGACACTGAAGCTTTCTTT
CDR3 protein: CASTDTEAFF

D gene: TRBD1
V gene: TRBV2
clone size: NA
J gene: TRBJ1-2
CDR3 DNA: TGTGCCAGCAGGCGGACAGGGGGCAGCTATGGCTACACCTTC
CDR3 protein: CASRRTGGSYGYTF

D gene: NA
V gene: TRBV14
clone size: NA
J gene: TRBJ2-5
CDR3 DNA: TGTGCCAGCAGCCAACCTAGGGGAAGGAGCATCCAGTACTTC
CDR3 protein: CASSQPRGRSIQYF

D gene: TRBD1
V gene: TRBV7-9
clone size: NA
J gene: TRBJ1-2
CDR3 DNA: TGTGCCAGCAGCTTAGCCCAGGACAGGATCAACTATGGCTACACCTTC
CDR3 protein: CASSLAQDRINYGYTF

D gene: NA
V gene: TRBV5-4
clone size: NA
J gene: TRBJ2-1
CDR3 DNA: TGTGCCAGCAGCTTGGCGGGTAGGGGCTACTCCTACAATGAGCAGTTCTTC
CDR3 protein: CASSLAGRGYSYNEQFF

D gene: TRBD1
V gene: TRBV11-1
clone size: NA
J gene: TRBJ2-7
CDR3 DNA: TGTGCCAGCAGCAACACAGGGGTTAAGGACGAGCAGTACTTC
CDR3 protein: CASSNTGVKDEQYF

D gene: TRBD1
V gene: TRBV10-3
clone size: NA
J gene: TRBJ1-6
CDR3 DNA: TGTGCCATCAGTGAGTCTAATCCGGGACAGGGTAATAATTCACCCCTCCACTTT
CDR3 protein: CAISESNPGQGNNSPLHF

D gene: TRBD1
V gene: TRBV9
clone size: NA
J gene: TRBJ2-1
CDR3 DNA: TGTGCCAGCAGCATCCGGGGACAGGTGGCAGTCAATGAGCAGTTCTTC
CDR3 protein: CASSIRGQVAVNEQFF

D gene: NA
V gene: TRBV4-3
clone size: NA
J gene: TRBJ1-3
CDR3 DNA: TGCGCCAGCAGCCAGGCCAGAAACACCATATATTTT
CDR3 protein: CASSQARNTIYF

D gene: TRBD1
V gene: TRBV2
clone size: once
J gene: TRBJ2-7
CDR3 DNA: TGTGCCAGCAGTGCACCGGGACAGGGTTCTTACGAGCAGTACTTC
CDR3 protein: CASSAPGQGSYEQYF

D gene: NA
V gene: TRBV7-9
clone size: NA
J gene: TRBJ2-7
CDR3 DNA: TGTGCCAGCAGCTTCAGCCCAACTCAGGGTCGCGAGCAGTACTTC
CDR3 protein: CASSFSPTQGREQYF

D gene: NA
V gene: TRBV11-2
clone size: few
J gene: TRBJ1-2
CDR3 DNA: TGTGCCAGCAGCTCTGTCCGGGGGGAAAACTATGGCTACACCTTC
CDR3 protein: CASSSVRGENYGYTF

D gene: TRBD1
V gene: TRBV4-1
clone size: NA
J gene: TRBJ1-1
CDR3 DNA: TGCGCCAGCACCGGGACAGGGGCCACTGAAGCTTTCTTT
CDR3 protein: CASTGTGATEAFF

D gene: TRBD2
V gene: TRBV30
clone size: NA
J gene: TRBJ2-3
CDR3 DNA: TGTGCCTGGAGAGGACTAGTGAGCACAGATACGCAGTATTTT
CDR3 protein: CAWRGLVSTDTQYF

D gene: TRBD1
V gene: TRBV4-1
clone size: NA
J gene: TRBJ1-4
CDR3 DNA: TGCGCCAGCAGCCAAGGCCGGTCGGACAGGTCCCATGAAAAACTGTTTTTT
CDR3 protein: CASSQGRSDRSHEKLFF

D gene: NA
V gene: TRBV27
clone size: NA
J gene: TRBJ1-6
CDR3 DNA: TGTGCCAGCAGTACCCAGTCCTCTCAGGGCTCACCCCTCCACTTT
CDR3 protein: CASSTQSSQGSPLHF

D gene: TRBD2
V gene: TRBV7-3
clone size: NA
J gene: TRBJ2-1
CDR3 DNA: TGTGCCAGCAGCTCCGCTAGCGGGAGGAGGAATGAGCAGTTCTTC
CDR3 protein: CASSSASGRRNEQFF

D gene: NA
V gene: TRBV5-4
clone size: once
J gene: TRBJ2-5
CDR3 DNA: TGTGCCAGCAGCCAAGACAGCCAAGAGACCCAGTACTTC
CDR3 protein: CASSQDSQETQYF

D gene: TRBD1
V gene: TRBV9
clone size: NA
J gene: TRBJ1-2
CDR3 DNA: TGTGCCAGCAGCTCCCGTAGGCCATCAGGGGGCGGGGGCTACACCTTC
CDR3 protein: CASSSRRPSGGGGYTF

D gene: TRBD1
V gene: TRBV7-2
clone size: NA
J gene: TRBJ2-4
CDR3 DNA: TGTGCCAGCAGCTTAGGAGGGACAGGGGGCGGAAGAAACATTCAGTACTTC
CDR3 protein: CASSLGGTGGGRNIQYF

D gene: NA
V gene: TRBV28
clone size: NA
J gene: TRBJ1-5
CDR3 DNA: TGTGCCAGCAGGAGTCTCAATCAGCCCCAGCATTTT
CDR3 protein: CASRSLNQPQHF

D gene: TRBD1
V gene: TRBV6-1
clone size: NA
J gene: TRBJ1-1
CDR3 DNA: TGTGCCAGCATTTGGGACAGGGTGGGGAACACTGAAGCTTTCTTT
CDR3 protein: CASIWDRVGNTEAFF

D gene: NA
V gene: TRBV5-1
clone size: NA
J gene: TRBJ2-3
CDR3 DNA: TGCGCCAGCAGCTCCCCTCCTACAGATACGCAGTATTTT
CDR3 protein: CASSSPPTDTQYF

D gene: NA
V gene: TRBV7-9
clone size: NA
J gene: TRBJ1-4
CDR3 DNA: TGTGCCAGCAGCTTAGGGTTCACAACTACACCCGCAACTAATGAAAAACTGTTTTTT
CDR3 protein: CASSLGFTTTPATNEKLFF

D gene: TRBD2
V gene: TRBV9
clone size: NA
J gene: TRBJ2-3
CDR3 DNA: TGTGCCAGCAGCGTTGGGACTAGCGGCACAGATACGCAGTATTTT
CDR3 protein: CASSVGTSGTDTQYF

D gene: TRBD1
V gene: TRBV13
clone size: NA
J gene: TRBJ2-1
CDR3 DNA: TGTGCCAGCAGACCAATGGGACAGGGACTTTACAATGAGCAGTTCTTC
CDR3 protein: CASRPMGQGLYNEQFF

D gene: NA
V gene: TRBV21-1
clone size: NA
J gene: TRBJ1-2
CDR3 DNA: TGTGCCAGCAGTTACCGGGACAGGGGCTCTGGCTACACCTTC
CDR3 protein: CASSYRDRGSGYTF

D gene: TRBD2
V gene: TRBV14
clone size: NA
J gene: TRBJ2-7
CDR3 DNA: TGTGCCAGCAGCCAAGGTGGTAGGGCTAGCGGATACGAGCAGTACTTC
CDR3 protein: CASSQGGRASGYEQYF

D gene: NA
V gene: TRBV7-2
clone size: NA
J gene: TRBJ1-2
CDR3 DNA: TGTGCCAGTCTCATGGGCAACTTTTTCTATGGCTACACCTTC
CDR3 protein: CASLMGNFFYGYTF

D gene: TRBD2
V gene: TRBV6-1
clone size: NA
J gene: TRBJ2-2
CDR3 DNA: TGTGCCAGCAGTGAACTAGCGGGGGGGCACGGGGAGCTGTTTTTT
CDR3 protein: CASSELAGGHGELFF

D gene: TRBD1
V gene: TRBV15
clone size: NA
J gene: TRBJ2-4
CDR3 DNA: TGTGCCACCAGCAGGGACAGGGAAAACATTCAGTACTTC
CDR3 protein: CATSRDRENIQYF

D gene: TRBD1
V gene: TRBV2
clone size: NA
J gene: TRBJ2-2
CDR3 DNA: TGTGCCAGCTCCCGACAGGGCGCCGGGGAGCTGTTTTTT
CDR3 protein: CASSRQGAGELFF

D gene: NA
V gene: TRBV6-1
clone size: NA
J gene: TRBJ2-5
CDR3 DNA: TGTGCCAGCAGCCGTGGGAGAAGTGGGGAGACCCAGTACTTC
CDR3 protein: CASSRGRSGETQYF

D gene: NA
V gene: TRBV9
clone size: NA
J gene: TRBJ1-5
CDR3 DNA: TGTGCCAGCAGCCCATCCCCGGGGGACCAGCCCCAGCATTTT
CDR3 protein: CASSPSPGDQPQHF

D gene: NA
V gene: TRBV19
clone size: once
J gene: TRBJ1-6
CDR3 DNA: TGTGCCAGTAGAAAGCAGGAGGGGAGCTCACCCCTCCACTTT
CDR3 protein: CASRKQEGSSPLHF